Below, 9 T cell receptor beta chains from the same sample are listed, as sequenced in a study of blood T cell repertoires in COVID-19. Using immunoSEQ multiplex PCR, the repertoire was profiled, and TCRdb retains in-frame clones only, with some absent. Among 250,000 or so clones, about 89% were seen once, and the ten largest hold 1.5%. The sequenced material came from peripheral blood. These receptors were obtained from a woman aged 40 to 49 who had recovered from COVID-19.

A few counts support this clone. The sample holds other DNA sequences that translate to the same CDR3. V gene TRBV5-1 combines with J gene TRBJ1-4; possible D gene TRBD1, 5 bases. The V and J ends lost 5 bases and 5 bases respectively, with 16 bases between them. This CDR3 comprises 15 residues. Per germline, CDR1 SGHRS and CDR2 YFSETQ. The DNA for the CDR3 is TGCGCCAGCAGTCCCACCGGCGGGACGAATGAAAAACTGTTTTTT. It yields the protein CASSPTGGTNEKLFF.

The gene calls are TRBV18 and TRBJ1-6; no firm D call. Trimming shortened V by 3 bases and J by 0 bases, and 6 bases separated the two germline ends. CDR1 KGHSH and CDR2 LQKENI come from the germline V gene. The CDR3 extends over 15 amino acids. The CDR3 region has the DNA TGTGCCAGCTCACCCGGTTACTCCTATAATTCACCCCTCCACTTT. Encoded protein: CASSPGYSYNSPLHF.

CDR3 DNA: TGCAGCGGGCAGGGGGACTATGGCTACACCTTC. This encodes CSGQGDYGYTF. The genes are TRBV29-1 and TRBJ1-2, with TRBD1 identical over 7 bases. The CDR3 totals 11 residues. CDR1 is SQVTM, CDR2 ANQGSEA, per germline. V lost 7 bases and J lost 3; bases outside the gene matches: 2.

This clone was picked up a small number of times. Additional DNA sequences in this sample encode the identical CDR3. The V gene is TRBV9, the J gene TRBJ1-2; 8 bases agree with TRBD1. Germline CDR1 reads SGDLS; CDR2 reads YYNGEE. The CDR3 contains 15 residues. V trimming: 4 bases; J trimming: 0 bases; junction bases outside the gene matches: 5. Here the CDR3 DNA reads TGTGCCAGCAGCCGGGACAGGATTACTAACTATGGCTACACCTTC. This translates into CASSRDRITNYGYTF.

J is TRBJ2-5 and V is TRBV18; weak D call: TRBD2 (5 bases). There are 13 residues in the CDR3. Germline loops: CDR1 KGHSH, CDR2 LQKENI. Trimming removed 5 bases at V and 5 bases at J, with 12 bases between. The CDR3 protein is CASSTLGGETQYF. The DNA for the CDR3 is TGTGCCAGCTCAACTCTAGGCGGGGAGACCCAGTACTTC.

CDR3 residues: CASSPLDRPDPYGYTF. In DNA, the CDR3 is TGCGCCAGCAGCCCCCTGGACAGGCCGGACCCCTATGGCTACACCTTC. The chain carries TRBV4-1 and TRBJ1-2, with 7 bases fitting TRBD1. CDR3 length equals 16 residues. Germline CDR1 reads MGHRA; CDR2 reads YSYEKL. The ends lost 4 bases at V and 4 bases at J; junction bases unmatched: 12.

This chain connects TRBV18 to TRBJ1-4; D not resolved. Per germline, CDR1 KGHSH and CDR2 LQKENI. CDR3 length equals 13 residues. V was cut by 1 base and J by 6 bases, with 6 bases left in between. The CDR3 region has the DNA TGTGCCAGCTCACCACAATCCGATGAAAAACTGTTTTTT. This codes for CASSPQSDEKLFF.

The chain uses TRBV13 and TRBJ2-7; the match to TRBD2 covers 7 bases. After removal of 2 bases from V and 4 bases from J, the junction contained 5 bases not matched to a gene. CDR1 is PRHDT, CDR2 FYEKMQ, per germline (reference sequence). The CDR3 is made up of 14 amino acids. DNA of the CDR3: TGTGCCAGCAGCTTAATTGGGACTACTTACGAGCAGTACTTC. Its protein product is CASSLIGTTYEQYF.

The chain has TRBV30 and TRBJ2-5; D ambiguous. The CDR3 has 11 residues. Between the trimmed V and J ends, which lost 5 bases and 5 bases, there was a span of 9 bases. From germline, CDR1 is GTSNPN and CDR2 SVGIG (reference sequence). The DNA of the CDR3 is TGTGCCTGGGGGCAGAAGGAGACCCAGTACTTC. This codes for CAWGQKETQYF.